This T cell receptor beta chain was captured in a study of blood T cell repertoires in COVID-19. Across the study: The United States, Italy and Spain supplied acute and convalescent COVID-19 samples. T cells, B-cell-depleted T cells, or PBMCs supplied cDNA or gDNA.

Authors' analysis steps: Reference gene primer amplification yielded estimated nucleated cell counts. Assay: immunoSEQ multiplex PCR; the TCRdb copy retains only in-frame clones and omits some. The V and J calls and the clone size are those of that table, but D and trimming were determined from the DNA. The sample records about 33,000 clones, approximately 72% being singletons. CDR1 is SGHTA and CDR2 is FQGTGA in the germline V gene. This CDR3 spans 15 amino acids. V was trimmed by 5 bases and J by 1 base, leaving 14 bases between them. Sample: peripheral blood. This rearrangement joins TRBV7-3 to TRBJ1-2; D is undetermined. The TCR comes from a man older than 75 with acute or convalescent COVID-19. The CDR3 coding sequence is TGTGCCAGCAGCCCATCCCCCGGGAATAACTATGGCTACACCTTC. As protein: CASSPSPGNNYGYTF.